This TCR beta chain was captured in a study of T cell repertoires in cytomegalovirus infection. Ten or more counts support this clonotype. The CDR3 has 18 amino acids. Germline CDR1 reads SGHTA; CDR2 reads FQGNSA. V was trimmed by 2 bases and J by 3 bases, leaving 21 bases between them. TCRdb reprocessed the reads with MiXCR, giving one entry per CDR3 protein. The data contain a few hundred thousand distinct CDR3 sequences, 9.5% of them seen just once; the ten biggest clones take up over 3.5%. The source of this sequence is a human donor in good health (CMV status not recorded). Some clones in this sample may be carry-over from other donors' samples. Sequenced input: PBMCs. The chain joins TRBV7-2 to TRBJ2-3; maybe TRBD2 (7 bases). CDR3 sequence: CASSLRVGGLGWTDTQYF. The CDR3 bases are TGTGCCAGCAGCTTACGGGTGGGGGGGCTCGGTTGGACAGATACGCAGTATTTT.